Below are 6 T cell receptor beta chains sequenced from a single sample in a study of cytotoxic CD8 clonotypes in ibrutinib-treated CLL. The assay was immunoSEQ multiplex PCR, and TCRdb's table has in-frame clones only and misses some. The table shows 150,000 to 250,000 clones, with about 72% occurring only once. Sample: PBMCs, taken after 24 months of ibrutinib treatment. Receptors originate from a human donor with chronic lymphocytic leukemia.

This clone was seen a single time. The CDR3 nucleotides are TGCGCCAGCAGCTTGACGCTCCGGGCCCCCTACGAGCAGTACTTC. It encodes CASSLTLRAPYEQYF. V is TRBV5-1 and J is TRBJ2-7, with no clear D. Germline V gene data show CDR1 as SGHRS and CDR2 as YFSETQ. This CDR3 region has 15 residues. The germline V and J ends were trimmed by 1 base and 2 bases, with 13 bases remaining between them.

The sample holds a few counts of this clone. The chain employs TRBV2 and TRBJ2-1; D possibly corresponds to TRBD1 (5 bases). The V end was cut by 3 bases, the J end by 9 bases, with 6 bases between. CDR1 SNHLY and CDR2 FYNNEI come from the germline V gene. This CDR3 comprises 11 residues. For the CDR3, the DNA is TGTGCCAGCAGTGACAGGGTTGAGCAGTTCTTC. As protein: CASSDRVEQFF.

The chain uses TRBV7-2 and TRBJ2-7; 12 bases line up with TRBD2. The CDR3 extends over 16 amino acids. V was pared by 5 bases and J by 4 bases, with 9 bases of the junction left unmatched. Germline-derived CDR1 and CDR2 are SGHTA and FQGNSA. The CDR3 DNA reads TGTGCCAGCAGCGCGGCTGGACTAGCGGGACAATACGAGCAGTACTTC. This gives the protein CASSAAGLAGQYEQYF.

The chain has TRBV6-1 and TRBJ2-2, with unresolved D. Germline V lookup: CDR1 MNHNS, CDR2 SASEGT. V was shortened by 3 bases and J by 0 bases, with 8 bases between the two germline ends. The CDR3 is 15 amino acids. The CDR3 DNA reads TGTGCCAGCAGTGACGGCAGCGCGAACACCGGGGAGCTGTTTTTT. It encodes CASSDGSANTGELFF.

This chain joins TRBV18 and TRBJ2-1; a weak D match, TRBD1 (5 bases). The CDR3 extends over 16 amino acids. CDR1 and CDR2 (germline): KGHSH, LQKENI. V was cut by 0 bases and J by 2 bases, with 11 bases left in between. CDR3 sequence: CASSPPSVQAYNEQFF. As DNA, the CDR3 is TGTGCCAGCTCACCACCCTCCGTACAGGCCTACAATGAGCAGTTCTTC. Full variable domain (rest looked up from reference TRBV18 and TRBJ2-1): NAGVMQNPRHLVRRRGQEARLRCSPMKGHSHVYWYRQLPEEGLKFMVYLQKENIIDESGMPKERFSAEFPKEGPSILRIQQVVRGDSAAYFCASSPPSVQAYNEQFFGPGTRLTVL.

The chain recombines TRBV4-1 with TRBJ2-7; D may be TRBD2 (5 bases). CDR3 length equals 17 residues. CDR1 is MGHRA, CDR2 YSYEKL, per germline. V was clipped by 1 base and J by 5 bases, with 21 bases between them. CDR3 nucleotide sequence: TGCGCCAGCAGCCAAGGTGGGCAGGAGGTTCCCTACCACGAGCAGTACTTC. It encodes CASSQGGQEVPYHEQYF.